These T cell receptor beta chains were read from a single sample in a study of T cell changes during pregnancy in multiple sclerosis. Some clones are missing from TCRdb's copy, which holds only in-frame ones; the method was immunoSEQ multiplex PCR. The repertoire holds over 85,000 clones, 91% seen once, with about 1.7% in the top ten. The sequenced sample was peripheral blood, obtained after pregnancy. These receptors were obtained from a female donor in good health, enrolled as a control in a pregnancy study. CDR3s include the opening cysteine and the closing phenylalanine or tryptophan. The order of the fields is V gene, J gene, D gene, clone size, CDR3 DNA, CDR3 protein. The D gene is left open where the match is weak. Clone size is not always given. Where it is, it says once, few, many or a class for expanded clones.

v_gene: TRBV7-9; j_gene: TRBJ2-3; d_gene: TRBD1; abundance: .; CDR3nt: TGTGCCAGCGGGGGACAGACAGGTACCACAGATACGCAGTATTTT; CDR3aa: CASGGQTGTTDTQYF
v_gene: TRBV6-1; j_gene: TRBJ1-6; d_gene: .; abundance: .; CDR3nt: TGTGCCAGCAGTGAAATTACAGGGTGGAATTCACCCCTCCACTTT; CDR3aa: CASSEITGWNSPLHF
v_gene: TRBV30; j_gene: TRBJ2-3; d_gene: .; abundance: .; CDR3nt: TGTGCCTGGACCTGGGGGGGGGCAGGAGATACGCAGTATTTT; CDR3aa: CAWTWGGAGDTQYF
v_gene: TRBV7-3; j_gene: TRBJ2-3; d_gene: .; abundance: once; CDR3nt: TGTGCCAGCAGCTTACAAACGGGGACAGATACGCAGTATTTT; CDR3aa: CASSLQTGTDTQYF
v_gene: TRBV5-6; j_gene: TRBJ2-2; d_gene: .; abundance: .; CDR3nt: TGTGCCAGCAGCTCAAGCCCCGGGGAGCTGTTTTTT; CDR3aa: CASSSSPGELFF
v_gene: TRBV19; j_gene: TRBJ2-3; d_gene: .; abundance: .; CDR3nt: TGTGCCACAGAGGGATTCACAGATACGCAGTATTTT; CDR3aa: CATEGFTDTQYF
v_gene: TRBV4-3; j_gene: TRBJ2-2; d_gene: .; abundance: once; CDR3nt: TGCGCCAGCAGCCAAGACCCCCAAACAGGGCGTGAGCTGTTTTTT; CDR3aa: CASSQDPQTGRELFF
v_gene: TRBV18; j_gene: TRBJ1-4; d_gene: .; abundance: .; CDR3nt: TGTGCCAGCTCACCAGGGATAGGACAGCCTCTTAATGAAAAACTGTTTTTT; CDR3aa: CASSPGIGQPLNEKLFF
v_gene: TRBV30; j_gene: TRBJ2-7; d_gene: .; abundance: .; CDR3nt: TGTGCCTGGAGTGGGCAGTCCTCCTACGAGCAGTACTTC; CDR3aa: CAWSGQSSYEQYF
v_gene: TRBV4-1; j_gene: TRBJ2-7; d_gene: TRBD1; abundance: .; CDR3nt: TGCGCCAGCAGCCACACACCGGGACAGGGTTACTACGAGCAGTACTTC; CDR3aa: CASSHTPGQGYYEQYF
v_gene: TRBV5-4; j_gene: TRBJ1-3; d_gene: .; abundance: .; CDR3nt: TGTGCCAGCAGCTTGGGGAGCTCTGGAAACACCATATATTTT; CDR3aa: CASSLGSSGNTIYF
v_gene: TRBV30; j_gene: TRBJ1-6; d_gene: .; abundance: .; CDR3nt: TGTGCCTGGAGTGTACAAGGAGGTAATTCACCCCTCCACTTT; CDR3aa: CAWSVQGGNSPLHF
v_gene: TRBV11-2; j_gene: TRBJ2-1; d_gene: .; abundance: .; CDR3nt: TGTGCCAGCAGCTTATCAATCCGGGACTTTTACAATGAGCAGTTCTTC; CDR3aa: CASSLSIRDFYNEQFF
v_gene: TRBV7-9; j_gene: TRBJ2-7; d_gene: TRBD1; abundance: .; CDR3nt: TGTGCCAGCAGCGGCCGGGACAGGGAATTCGAGCAGTACTTC; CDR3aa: CASSGRDREFEQYF
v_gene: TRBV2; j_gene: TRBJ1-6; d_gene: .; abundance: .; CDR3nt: TGTGCCAGCAGTGATTTCAGCAGAGGCAGGGGTGGGTCCTATAATTCACCCCTCCACTTT; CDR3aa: CASSDFSRGRGGSYNSPLHF
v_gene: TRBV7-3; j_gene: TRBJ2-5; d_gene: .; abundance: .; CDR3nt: TGTGCCAGCAGCTTAACGGGAGGTCAAGAGACCCAGTACTTC; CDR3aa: CASSLTGGQETQYF
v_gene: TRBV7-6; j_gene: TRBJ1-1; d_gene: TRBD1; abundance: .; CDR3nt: TGTGCCAGCAGCTTAGGGGGACAGGGGAACACTGAAGCTTTCTTT; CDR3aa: CASSLGGQGNTEAFF
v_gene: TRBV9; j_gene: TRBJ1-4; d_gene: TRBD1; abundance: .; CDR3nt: TGTGCCAGCAGCGTAGAGGGGACAGTGACAACTAATGAAAAACTGTTTTTT; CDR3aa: CASSVEGTVTTNEKLFF
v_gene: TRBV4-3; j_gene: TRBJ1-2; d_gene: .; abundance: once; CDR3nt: TGCGCCAGCAGCCAAGAGTTCTCCTATGGCTACACCTTC; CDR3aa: CASSQEFSYGYTF
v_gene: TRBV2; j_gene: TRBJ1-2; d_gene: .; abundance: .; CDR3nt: TGTGCCAGCAGTGAACACTACTATGGCTACACCTTC; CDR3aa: CASSEHYYGYTF